The 17 T cell receptor beta chains below were found in one sample sequenced in a study of OX40 agonist ivuxolimab in advanced cancers. This table comes from immunoSEQ multiplex PCR, and its TCRdb copy is limited to in-frame clones, with some not included. The repertoire consists of tens of thousands of clones, with around 93% occurring once and the leading ten covering roughly 2%. Sequenced here: CD4+ or CD8+ T cells sorted from blood, sampled in a trial of the OX40 agonist ivuxolimab. These receptors came from an adult with an advanced solid tumor such as melanoma, head and neck, liver or kidney cancer.

This clone was seen once. J is TRBJ2-3 and V is TRBV4-3, with D hard to call. The CDR3 is 15 amino acids. Germline V gives CDR1 LGHNA, CDR2 YSLEER. V was trimmed by 0 bases and J by 0 bases, leaving 7 bases between them. In DNA, the CDR3 is TGCGCCAGCAGCCAAGATCCGGGTAGCACAGATACGCAGTATTTT. Residues: CASSQDPGSTDTQYF.

V and J are TRBV6-5 and TRBJ1-1, with a possible D match to TRBD1 (5 bases). The CDR3 runs to 16 residues. Trimming took 3 bases from V and 0 from J, leaving 14 bases between them. Germline assignment: CDR1 MNHEY and CDR2 SVGAGI. CDR3 DNA: TGTGCCAGCAGTTATGCGGACATCGGGGTGAACACTGAAGCTTTCTTT. Translating gives CASSYADIGVNTEAFF.

The chain carries TRBV5-4 and TRBJ2-4, with unresolved D. V lost 1 base and J 2 bases, leaving 7 bases between the germline ends. The V gene's germline CDR1 is SGHNT and CDR2 YYREEE (reference sequence). The CDR3 sequence is 14 residues long. DNA for the CDR3: TGTGCCAGCAGCTTGTTTGGTTCCAAAAACATTCAGTACTTC. Translating gives CASSLFGSKNIQYF.

The J gene is TRBJ1-6, the V gene TRBV7-9, with D perhaps TRBD1 (5 bases). Germline assignment: CDR1 SEHNR and CDR2 FQNEAQ (reference sequence). The CDR3 contains 14 residues. V was pared by 2 bases and J by 9 bases, with 11 bases between. This CDR3 is CASSLQGGGSPLHF. The CDR3 DNA is TGTGCCAGCAGCTTACAGGGTGGCGGTTCACCCCTCCACTTT. The whole variable domain, filled in from reference TRBV7-9 and TRBJ1-6, reads DTGVSQNPRHKITKRGQNVTFRCDPISEHNRLYWYRQTLGQGPEFLTYFQNEAQLEKSRLLSDRFSAERPKGSFSTLEIQRTEQGDSAMYLCASSLQGGGSPLHFGNGTRLTVT.

This chain uses TRBV5-1 with TRBJ2-7; D gene ambiguous. Germline CDR1 reads SGHRS; CDR2 reads YFSETQ. Trimming removed 1 base at V and 6 bases at J, with 20 bases between. The CDR3 runs 16 residues. This CDR3 is CASSLPVADRSGEQYF. The CDR3 DNA follows: TGCGCCAGCAGCTTGCCGGTGGCGGATCGATCCGGCGAGCAGTACTTC.

The chain uses TRBV7-8 and TRBJ2-5; 9 positions match TRBD2. CDR3 length: 16 residues. With 2 bases clipped from V and 3 bases from J, the junction kept 7 bases outside the gene matches. Per germline, CDR1 SGHVS and CDR2 FQNEAQ. Here the CDR3 reads CASSLQAGGLEETQYF. DNA for the CDR3: TGTGCCAGCAGCTTACAGGCGGGGGGGCTTGAAGAGACCCAGTACTTC.

This clone was counted once. The rearrangement joins TRBV30 to TRBJ2-7; TRBD2 aligns across 9 bases. The germline gives CDR1 GTSNPN, CDR2 SVGIG (reference sequence). The CDR3 loop spans 15 amino acids. V lost 0 bases, J lost 2 bases, and 5 bases stayed unmatched. As DNA, the CDR3 is TGTGCCTGGAGTGTTCAACTAGCGGGTCCCTACGAGCAGTACTTC. It specifies CAWSVQLAGPYEQYF.

The chain links TRBV10-2 to TRBJ2-1; 8 bases are a match to TRBD2. The CDR3 contains 13 residues. Losses at the gene ends were 7 bases for V and 9 bases for J; bases not matched to a gene: 8. Germline V gene sequence: CDR1 WSHSY, CDR2 SAAADI. In DNA form, the CDR3 reads TGCGCCAGCATAGCGACTAGCGAAACTGAGCAGTTCTTC. It is translated as CASIATSETEQFF.

This chain links TRBV19 with TRBJ1-2; TRBD1 matches at 7 bases. The germline gives CDR1 LNHDA, CDR2 SQIVND (reference sequence). The CDR3 runs to 16 residues. V was pared by 4 bases and J by 2 bases, with 10 bases of the junction left unmatched. The CDR3 sequence: CASSRTGTAKNYGYTF. CDR3 DNA: TGTGCCAGTAGTAGAACCGGGACAGCCAAAAACTATGGCTACACCTTC.

V usage is TRBV18 and J usage is TRBJ1-1; TRBD1 aligns across 9 bases. CDR3 length: 14 residues. Trimming removed 3 bases from V and 7 bases from J; junction bases left unmatched: 6. Germline CDR1 reads KGHSH; CDR2 reads LQKENI. The CDR3 bases are TGTGCCAGCTCACCCCAACAGGGGGCTGGTGAAGCTTTCTTT. Translated, it gives CASSPQQGAGEAFF.

The CDR3 DNA sequence: TGTGCCAGCACCCGAAGCGGAGGGTACGAGACCCAGTACTTC. Protein: CASTRSGGYETQYF. The chain has TRBV6-1 and TRBJ2-5; D may be TRBD2 (6 bases). Germline V gene data show CDR1 as MNHNS and CDR2 as SASEGT. The CDR3 is 14 amino acids. Trimming stripped 7 bases from V and 5 bases from J, with 17 bases between.

The rearrangement uses TRBV5-4 and TRBJ2-2; D may be TRBD1 (5 bases). Germline V gives CDR1 SGHNT, CDR2 YYREEE (reference sequence). The CDR3 has 17 amino acids. The ends were cut back, 0 bases at V and 0 bases at J, with 12 bases in the middle. This chain's CDR3 is CASSLARVGTNTGELFF. In DNA form, the CDR3 reads TGTGCCAGCAGCTTGGCCAGGGTGGGGACGAACACCGGGGAGCTGTTTTTT.

This clone appeared once. CDR3 protein: CASRQAGQGYEQYF. The CDR3, as DNA: TGTGCCAGCAGACAGGCGGGACAGGGCTACGAGCAGTACTTC. The J gene is TRBJ2-7, the V gene TRBV6-6; 9 bases are a match to TRBD1. Trimming removed 6 bases from V and 3 bases from J; junction bases left unmatched: 6. Germline V gene sequence: CDR1 MNHNY, CDR2 SVGAGI (reference sequence). The CDR3 sequence is 14 residues long.

This chain joins TRBV10-3 and TRBJ2-5, with D possibly TRBD1 on 5 matching bases. The germline CDR1 and CDR2 sequences are ENHRY and SYGVKD. This CDR3 has 14 residues. The V and J ends lost 4 bases and 5 bases respectively, with 14 bases between them. The CDR3 region has the DNA TGTGCCATCAGTGCCTCGACAGCTTGGGAGACCCAGTACTTC. Encoded protein: CAISASTAWETQYF.

This chain connects TRBV5-4 to TRBJ2-5, with D possibly being TRBD1 (5 bases). Germline CDR1 and CDR2: SGHNT and YYREEE (reference sequence). The V end was cut by 0 bases, the J end by 5 bases, with 8 bases between. The length of the CDR3 is 13 residues. The CDR3 protein is CASSLARAETQYF. The CDR3 region has the DNA TGTGCCAGCAGCTTGGCCAGGGCTGAGACCCAGTACTTC.

J is TRBJ2-1 and V is TRBV28; 7 bases are a match to TRBD1. V trimming: 5 bases; J trimming: 2 bases; junction bases outside the gene matches: 12. The CDR3 spans 17 residues. The V gene's germline CDR1 is MDHEN and CDR2 SYDVKM. CDR3 sequence (DNA): TGTGCCAGCAGTCCGCCCCCGGACAGGAAAGCCTACAATGAGCAGTTCTTC. Translated: CASSPPPDRKAYNEQFF.

The chain employs TRBV28 and TRBJ2-2; 14 positions agree with TRBD2. The CDR3 runs to 16 residues. Germline CDR1 is MDHEN and CDR2 is SYDVKM. The ends lost 6 bases at V and 6 bases at J; junction bases unmatched: 6. The CDR3: CASSRRGLAGAGELFF. DNA of the CDR3: TGTGCCAGCAGCCGCCGGGGACTAGCGGGAGCCGGGGAGCTGTTTTTT.